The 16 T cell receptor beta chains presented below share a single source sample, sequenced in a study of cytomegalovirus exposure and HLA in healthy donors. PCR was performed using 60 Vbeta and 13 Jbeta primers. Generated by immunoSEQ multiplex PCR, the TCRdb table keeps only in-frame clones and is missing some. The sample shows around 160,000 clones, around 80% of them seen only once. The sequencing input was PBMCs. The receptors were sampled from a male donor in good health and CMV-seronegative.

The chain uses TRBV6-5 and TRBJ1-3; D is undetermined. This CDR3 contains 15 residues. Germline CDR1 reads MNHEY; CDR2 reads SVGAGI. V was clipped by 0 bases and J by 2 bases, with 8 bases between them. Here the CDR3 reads CASSYSKRAGNTIYF. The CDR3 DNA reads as TGTGCCAGCAGTTACTCGAAAAGAGCTGGAAACACCATATATTTT.

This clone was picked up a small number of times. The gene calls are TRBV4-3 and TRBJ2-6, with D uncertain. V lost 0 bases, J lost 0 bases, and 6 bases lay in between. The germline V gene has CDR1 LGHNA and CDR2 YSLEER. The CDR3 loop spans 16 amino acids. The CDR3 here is CASSQDGSSGANVLTF. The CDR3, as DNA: TGCGCCAGCAGCCAAGATGGCAGCTCTGGGGCCAACGTCCTGACTTTC.

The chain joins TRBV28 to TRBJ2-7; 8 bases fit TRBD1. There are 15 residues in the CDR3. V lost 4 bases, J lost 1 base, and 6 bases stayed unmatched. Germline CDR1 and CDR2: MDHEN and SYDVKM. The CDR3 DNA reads TGTGCCAGCAGTTCCGGGACAGGTTTTTCCTACGAGCAGTACTTC. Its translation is CASSSGTGFSYEQYF.

The chain's CDR3 is CASSLGSQETQYF. CDR3 nucleotides: TGTGCCAGCAGCTTGGGCAGCCAAGAGACCCAGTACTTC. The V gene is TRBV7-7, the J gene TRBJ2-5; D ambiguous. From germline, CDR1 is SSHAT and CDR2 FNYEAQ (reference sequence). V gave up 3 bases and J gave up 1 base, with 6 bases separating them. The CDR3 consists of 13 residues.

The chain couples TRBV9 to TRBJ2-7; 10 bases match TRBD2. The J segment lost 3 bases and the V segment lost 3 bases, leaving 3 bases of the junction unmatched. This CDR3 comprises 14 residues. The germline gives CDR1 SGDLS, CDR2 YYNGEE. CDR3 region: CASSGGLADYEQYF. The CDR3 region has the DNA TGTGCCAGCAGCGGCGGACTAGCGGACTACGAGCAGTACTTC.

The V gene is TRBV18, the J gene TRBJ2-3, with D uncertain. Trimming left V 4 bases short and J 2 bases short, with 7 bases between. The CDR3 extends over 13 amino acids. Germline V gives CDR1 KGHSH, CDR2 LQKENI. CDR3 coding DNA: TGTGCCAGCTCACTGGGCCTCACAGATACGCAGTATTTT. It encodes CASSLGLTDTQYF.

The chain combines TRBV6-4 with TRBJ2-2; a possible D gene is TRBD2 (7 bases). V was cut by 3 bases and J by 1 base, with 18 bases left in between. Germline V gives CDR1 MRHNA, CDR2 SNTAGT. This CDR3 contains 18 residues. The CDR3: CASSEGGWREKNTGELFF. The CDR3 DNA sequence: TGTGCCAGCAGTGAAGGGGGTTGGCGGGAGAAGAACACCGGGGAGCTGTTTTTT.

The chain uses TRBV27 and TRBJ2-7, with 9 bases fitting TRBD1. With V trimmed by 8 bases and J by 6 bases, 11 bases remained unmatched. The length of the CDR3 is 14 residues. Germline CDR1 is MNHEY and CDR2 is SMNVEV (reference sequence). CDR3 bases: TGTGCCAGCGGACTAGACAGGGGGTCACTCGAGCAGTACTTC. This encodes CASGLDRGSLEQYF.

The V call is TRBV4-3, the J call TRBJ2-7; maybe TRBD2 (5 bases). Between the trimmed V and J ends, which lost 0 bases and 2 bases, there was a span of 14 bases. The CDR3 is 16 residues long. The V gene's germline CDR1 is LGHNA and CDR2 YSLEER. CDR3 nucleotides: TGCGCCAGCAGCCAAGAAGGCCCCGGGGAACCCTACGAGCAGTACTTC. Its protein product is CASSQEGPGEPYEQYF.

CDR3 DNA sequence: TGTGCCAGTAGTATAGATCGAACAGGTAGAGAGACCCAGTACTTC. This translates into CASSIDRTGRETQYF. The chain combines TRBV19 with TRBJ2-5, with D tentatively TRBD1 (5 bases). The CDR3 sequence is 15 residues long. V lost 0 bases and J 4 bases, leaving 12 bases between the germline ends. Germline lookup yields CDR1 LNHDA and CDR2 SQIVND (reference sequence).

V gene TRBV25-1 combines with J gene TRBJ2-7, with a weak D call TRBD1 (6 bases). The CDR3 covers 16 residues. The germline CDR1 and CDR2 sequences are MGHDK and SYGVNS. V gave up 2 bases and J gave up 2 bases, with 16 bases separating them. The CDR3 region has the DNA TGTGCCAGCAGTGAAGGAGCACAGGGTCGAGCCTACGAGCAGTACTTC. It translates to CASSEGAQGRAYEQYF.

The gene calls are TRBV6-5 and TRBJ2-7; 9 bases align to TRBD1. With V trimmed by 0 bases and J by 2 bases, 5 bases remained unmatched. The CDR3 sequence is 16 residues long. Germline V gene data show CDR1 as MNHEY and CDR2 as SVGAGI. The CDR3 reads CASSYSSGQGPYEQYF. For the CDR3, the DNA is TGTGCCAGCAGTTACTCCTCGGGACAGGGACCCTACGAGCAGTACTTC.

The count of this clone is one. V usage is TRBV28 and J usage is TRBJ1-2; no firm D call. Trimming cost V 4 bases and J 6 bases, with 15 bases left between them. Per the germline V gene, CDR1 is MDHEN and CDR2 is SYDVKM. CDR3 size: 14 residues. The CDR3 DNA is TGTGCCAGCAGTTCCCTCCTGGGAGTGAATGGCTACACCTTC. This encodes CASSSLLGVNGYTF.

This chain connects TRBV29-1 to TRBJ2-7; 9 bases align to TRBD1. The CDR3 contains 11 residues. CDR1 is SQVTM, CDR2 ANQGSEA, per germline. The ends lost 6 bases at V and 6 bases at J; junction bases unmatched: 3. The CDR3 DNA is TGCAGCGTAGGACAGGGGCTCGAGCAGTACTTC. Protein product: CSVGQGLEQYF.

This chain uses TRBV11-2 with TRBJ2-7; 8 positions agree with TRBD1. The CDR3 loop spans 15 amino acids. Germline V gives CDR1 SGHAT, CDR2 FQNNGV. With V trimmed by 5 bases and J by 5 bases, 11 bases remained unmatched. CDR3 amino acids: CASSPRTGKVHEQYF. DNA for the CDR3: TGTGCCAGCAGCCCTCGGACAGGGAAGGTCCACGAGCAGTACTTC.

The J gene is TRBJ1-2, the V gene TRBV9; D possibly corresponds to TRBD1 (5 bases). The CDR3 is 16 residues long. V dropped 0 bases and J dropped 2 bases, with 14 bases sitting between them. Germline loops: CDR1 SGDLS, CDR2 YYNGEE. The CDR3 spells CASSVATHGGNYGYTF. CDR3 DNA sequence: TGTGCCAGCAGCGTAGCTACACACGGGGGAAACTATGGCTACACCTTC.